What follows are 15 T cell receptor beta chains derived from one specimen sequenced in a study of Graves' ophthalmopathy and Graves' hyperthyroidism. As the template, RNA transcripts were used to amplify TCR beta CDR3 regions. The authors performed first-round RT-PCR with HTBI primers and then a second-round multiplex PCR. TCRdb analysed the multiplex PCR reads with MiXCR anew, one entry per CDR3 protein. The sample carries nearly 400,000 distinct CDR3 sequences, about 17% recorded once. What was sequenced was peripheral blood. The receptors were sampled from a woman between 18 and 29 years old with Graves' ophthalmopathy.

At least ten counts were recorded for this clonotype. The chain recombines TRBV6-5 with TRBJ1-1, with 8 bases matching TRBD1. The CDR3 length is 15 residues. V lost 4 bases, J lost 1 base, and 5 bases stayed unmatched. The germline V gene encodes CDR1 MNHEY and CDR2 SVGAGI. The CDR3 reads CASSFTGGPNTEAFF. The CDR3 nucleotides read TGTGCCAGCAGTTTCACAGGGGGGCCGAACACTGAAGCTTTCTTT.

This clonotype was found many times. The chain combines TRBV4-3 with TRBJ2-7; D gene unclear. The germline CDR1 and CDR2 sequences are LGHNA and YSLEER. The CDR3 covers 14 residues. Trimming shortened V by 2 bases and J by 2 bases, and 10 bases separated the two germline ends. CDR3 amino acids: CASSQTLIPYEQYF. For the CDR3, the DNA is TGCGCCAGCAGCCAAACCCTTATCCCCTACGAGCAGTACTTC.

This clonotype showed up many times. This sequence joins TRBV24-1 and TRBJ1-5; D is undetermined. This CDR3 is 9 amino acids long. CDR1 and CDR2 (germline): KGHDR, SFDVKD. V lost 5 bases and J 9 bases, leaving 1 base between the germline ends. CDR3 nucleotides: TGTGCCACCAGTGTGCCCCAGCATTTT. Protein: CATSVPQHF.

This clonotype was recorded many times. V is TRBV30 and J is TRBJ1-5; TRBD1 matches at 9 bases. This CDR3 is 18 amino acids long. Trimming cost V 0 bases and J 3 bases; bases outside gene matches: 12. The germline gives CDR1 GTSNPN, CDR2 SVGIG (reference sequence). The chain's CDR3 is CAWSVGLGTGLINQPQHF. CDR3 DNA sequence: TGTGCCTGGAGTGTAGGTCTGGGGACAGGGTTGATCAATCAGCCCCAGCATTTT.

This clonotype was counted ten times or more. DNA of the CDR3: TGTGCCAGCAAACGCGGCACTGAAGCTTTCTTT. Protein: CASKRGTEAFF. The chain carries TRBV6-2 or TRBV6-3 and TRBJ1-1, with D unresolved. CDR1 and CDR2 from the germline V gene are MNHEY and SVGEGT. The CDR3 contains 11 residues. Trimming took 7 bases from V and 4 from J, leaving 7 bases between them.

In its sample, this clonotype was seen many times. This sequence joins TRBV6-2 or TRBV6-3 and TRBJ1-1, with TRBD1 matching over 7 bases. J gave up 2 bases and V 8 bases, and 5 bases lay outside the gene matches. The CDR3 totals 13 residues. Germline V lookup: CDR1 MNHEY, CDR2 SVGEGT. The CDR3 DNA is TGTGCCAGCCATTCAGGGGGTAACACTGAAGCTTTCTTT. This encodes CASHSGGNTEAFF.

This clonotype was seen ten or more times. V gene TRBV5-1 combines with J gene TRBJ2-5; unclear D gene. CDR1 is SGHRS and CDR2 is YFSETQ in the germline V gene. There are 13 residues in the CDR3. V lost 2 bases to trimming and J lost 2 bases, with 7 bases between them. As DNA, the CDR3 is TGCGCCAGCAGCTTCTCAGAGCAAGAGACCCAGTACTTC. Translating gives CASSFSEQETQYF.

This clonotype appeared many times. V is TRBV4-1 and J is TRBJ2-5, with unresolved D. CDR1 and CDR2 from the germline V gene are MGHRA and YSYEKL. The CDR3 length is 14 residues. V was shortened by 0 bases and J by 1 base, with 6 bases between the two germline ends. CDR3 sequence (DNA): TGCGCCAGCAGCCAAGACACGACCCAAGAGACCCAGTACTTC. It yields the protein CASSQDTTQETQYF.

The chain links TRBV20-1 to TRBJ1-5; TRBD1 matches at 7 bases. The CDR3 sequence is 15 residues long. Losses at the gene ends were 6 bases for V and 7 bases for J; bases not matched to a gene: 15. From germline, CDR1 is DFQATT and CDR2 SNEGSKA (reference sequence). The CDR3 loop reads CSAQPPDRTEQPQHF. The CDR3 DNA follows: TGCAGTGCCCAACCTCCGGACAGGACAGAACAGCCCCAGCATTTT.

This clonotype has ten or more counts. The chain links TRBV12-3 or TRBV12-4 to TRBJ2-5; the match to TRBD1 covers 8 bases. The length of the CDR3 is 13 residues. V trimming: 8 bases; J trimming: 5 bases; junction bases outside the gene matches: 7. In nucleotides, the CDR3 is TGTGCCAGCTGCAGGGGGCGAGCGGAGACCCAGTACTTC. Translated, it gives CASCRGRAETQYF.

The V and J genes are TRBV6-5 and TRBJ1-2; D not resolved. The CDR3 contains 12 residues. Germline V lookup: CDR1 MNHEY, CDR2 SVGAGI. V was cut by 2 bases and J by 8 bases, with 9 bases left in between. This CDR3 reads CASSYADLGYTF. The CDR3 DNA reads TGTGCCAGCAGTTACGCGGATTTGGGCTACACCTTC.

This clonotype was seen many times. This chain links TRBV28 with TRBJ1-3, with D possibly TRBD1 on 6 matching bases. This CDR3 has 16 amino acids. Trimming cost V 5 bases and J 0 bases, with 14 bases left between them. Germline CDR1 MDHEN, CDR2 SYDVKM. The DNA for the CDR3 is TGTGCCAGCAGTCCACCGGGACAACACTCTGGAAACACCATATATTTT. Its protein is CASSPPGQHSGNTIYF.

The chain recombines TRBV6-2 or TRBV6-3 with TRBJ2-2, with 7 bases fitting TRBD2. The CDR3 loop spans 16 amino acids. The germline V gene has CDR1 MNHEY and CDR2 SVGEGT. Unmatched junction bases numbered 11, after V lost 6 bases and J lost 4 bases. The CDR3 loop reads CASRRLAPILTGELFF. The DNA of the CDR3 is TGTGCCAGCAGGCGACTAGCTCCAATACTCACCGGGGAGCTGTTTTTT.

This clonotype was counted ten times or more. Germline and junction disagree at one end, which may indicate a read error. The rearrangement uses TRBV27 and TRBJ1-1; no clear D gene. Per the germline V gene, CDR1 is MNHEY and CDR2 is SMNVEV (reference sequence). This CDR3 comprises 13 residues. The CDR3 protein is CASSKWGDTETFF. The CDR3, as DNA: TGTGCCAGCAGCAAGTGGGGAGACACTGAAACTTTCTTT.

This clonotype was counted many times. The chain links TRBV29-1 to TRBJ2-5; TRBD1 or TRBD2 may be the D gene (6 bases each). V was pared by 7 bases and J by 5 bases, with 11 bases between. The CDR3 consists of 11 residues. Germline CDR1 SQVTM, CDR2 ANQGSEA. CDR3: CSAGAGETQYF. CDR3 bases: TGCAGCGCAGGGGCGGGGGAGACCCAGTACTTC.